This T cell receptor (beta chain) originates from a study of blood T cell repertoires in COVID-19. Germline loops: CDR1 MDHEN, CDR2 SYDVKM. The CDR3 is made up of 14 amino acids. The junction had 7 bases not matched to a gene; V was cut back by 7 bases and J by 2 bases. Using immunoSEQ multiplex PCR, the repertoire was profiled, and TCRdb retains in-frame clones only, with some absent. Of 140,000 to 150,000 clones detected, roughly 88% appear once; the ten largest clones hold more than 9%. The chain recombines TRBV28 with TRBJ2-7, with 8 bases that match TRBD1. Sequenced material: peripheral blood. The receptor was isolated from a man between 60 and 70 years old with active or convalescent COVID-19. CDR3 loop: CASTQPGQAYEQYF. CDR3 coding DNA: TGTGCCAGCACCCAGCCGGGACAGGCCTACGAGCAGTACTTC.